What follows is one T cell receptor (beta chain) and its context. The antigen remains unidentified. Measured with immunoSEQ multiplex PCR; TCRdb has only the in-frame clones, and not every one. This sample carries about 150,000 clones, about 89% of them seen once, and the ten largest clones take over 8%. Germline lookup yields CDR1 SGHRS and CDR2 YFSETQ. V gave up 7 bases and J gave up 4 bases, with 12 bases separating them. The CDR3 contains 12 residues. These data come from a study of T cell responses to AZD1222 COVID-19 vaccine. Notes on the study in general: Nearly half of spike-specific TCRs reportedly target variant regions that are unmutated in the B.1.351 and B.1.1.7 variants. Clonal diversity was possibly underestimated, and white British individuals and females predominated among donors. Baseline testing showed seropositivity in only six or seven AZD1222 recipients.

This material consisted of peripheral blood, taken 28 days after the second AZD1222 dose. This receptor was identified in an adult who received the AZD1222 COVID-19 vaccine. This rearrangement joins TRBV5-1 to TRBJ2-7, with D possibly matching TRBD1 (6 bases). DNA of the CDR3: TGCGCCAGCTTTGAACAGGGATACGAGCAGTACTTC. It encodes CASFEQGYEQYF. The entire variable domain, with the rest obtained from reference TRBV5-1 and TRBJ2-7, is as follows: KAGVTQTPRYLIKTRGQQVTLSCSPISGHRSVSWYQQTPGQGLQFLFEYFSETQRNKGNFPGRFSGRQFSNSRSEMNVSTLELGDSALYLCASFEQGYEQYFGPGTRLTVT.